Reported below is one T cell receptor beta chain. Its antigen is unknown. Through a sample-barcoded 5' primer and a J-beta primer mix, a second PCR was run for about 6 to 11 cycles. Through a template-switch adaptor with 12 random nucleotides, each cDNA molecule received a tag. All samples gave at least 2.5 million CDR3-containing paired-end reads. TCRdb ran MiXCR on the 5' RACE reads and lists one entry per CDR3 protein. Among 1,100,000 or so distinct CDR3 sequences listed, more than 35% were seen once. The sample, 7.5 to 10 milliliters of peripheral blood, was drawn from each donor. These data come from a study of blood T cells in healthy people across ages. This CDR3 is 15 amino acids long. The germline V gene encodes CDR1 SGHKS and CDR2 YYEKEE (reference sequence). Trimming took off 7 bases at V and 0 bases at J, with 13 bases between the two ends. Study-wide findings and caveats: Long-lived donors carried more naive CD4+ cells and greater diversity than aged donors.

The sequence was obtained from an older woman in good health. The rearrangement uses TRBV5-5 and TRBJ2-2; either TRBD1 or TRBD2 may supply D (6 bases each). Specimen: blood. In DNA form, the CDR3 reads TGTGCCAGCTTAGGGGGGCCCCCGAACACCGGGGAGCTGTTTTTT. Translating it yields CASLGGPPNTGELFF.